This T cell receptor (beta chain) emerged from a study of CD8 T cells in Susac syndrome. Trimming took off 2 bases at V and 5 bases at J, with 14 bases between the two ends. The CDR3 consists of 15 residues. Germline V gene lookup returns CDR1 SGHNT and CDR2 YYREEE (reference sequence). RNA, at about 0.5 to 1 ug, was reverse transcribed with random hexamers. The CDR3 of TCR beta was amplified by immunoSEQ multiplex PCR across 54 Vbeta and 13 Jbeta. TCRdb reanalysed the immunoSEQ multiplex PCR reads using MiXCR and keeps one entry per CDR3 protein. This table has around 120,000 distinct CDR3 sequences, around 94% appearing once.

V and J are TRBV5-4 and TRBJ2-1; D remains ambiguous. The sample consisted of CD4+ T cells from PBMCs. The TCR was taken from a human donor with multiple sclerosis. The CDR3 loop is CASSFYRGVNNEQFF. For the CDR3, the DNA is TGTGCCAGCAGCTTTTACCGTGGAGTGAACAATGAGCAGTTCTTC.